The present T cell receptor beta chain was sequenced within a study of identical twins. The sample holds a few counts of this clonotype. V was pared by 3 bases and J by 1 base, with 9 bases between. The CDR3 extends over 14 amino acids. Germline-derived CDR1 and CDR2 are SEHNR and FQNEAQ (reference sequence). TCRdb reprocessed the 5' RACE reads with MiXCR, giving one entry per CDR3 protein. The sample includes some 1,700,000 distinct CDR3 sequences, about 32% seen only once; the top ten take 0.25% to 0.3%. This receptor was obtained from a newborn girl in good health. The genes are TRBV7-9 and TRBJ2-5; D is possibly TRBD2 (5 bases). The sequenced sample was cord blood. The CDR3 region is CASSFASSQETQYF. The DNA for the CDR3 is TGTGCCAGCAGCTTCGCTAGCAGCCAAGAGACCCAGTACTTC.